The source of this T cell receptor (beta chain) is a study of blood T cell repertoires in COVID-19. In the study overall: Acute and convalescent COVID-19 specimens originated in the United States, Italy and Spain. PBMCs, B-cell-depleted T cells, or T cells were the source of the cDNA or gDNA that made up the material.

The germline V gene encodes CDR1 MGHRA and CDR2 YSYEKL. CDR3 length: 16 amino acids. Trimming stripped 3 bases from V and 7 bases from J, with 19 bases between. Clones were sequenced by immunoSEQ multiplex PCR, and TCRdb holds only the in-frame ones, with some missing. The table includes around 700,000 clones, 80% to 90% detected once. The genes are TRBV4-1 and TRBJ2-1, with a tentative D call TRBD1 (8 bases). The sample was peripheral blood. The sequence was obtained from a young woman with acute or convalescent COVID-19. This CDR3 is CASSQPGAQGGNEQFF. In nucleotides, the CDR3 is TGCGCCAGCAGCCAGCCCGGGGCACAGGGGGGGAATGAGCAGTTCTTC.